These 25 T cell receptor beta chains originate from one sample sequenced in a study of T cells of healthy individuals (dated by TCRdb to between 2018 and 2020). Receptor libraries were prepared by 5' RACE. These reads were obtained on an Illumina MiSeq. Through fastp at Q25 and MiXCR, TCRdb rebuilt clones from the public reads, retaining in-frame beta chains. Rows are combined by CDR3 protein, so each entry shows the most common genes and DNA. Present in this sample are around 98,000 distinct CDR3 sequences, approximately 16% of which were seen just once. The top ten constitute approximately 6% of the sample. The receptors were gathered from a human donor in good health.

The CDR3 loop is CASSQRGREQFF. The CDR3 DNA is TGTGCCAGCAGCCAGCGGGGGCGTGAGCAGTTCTTC. The chain uses TRBV6-2 or TRBV6-3 and TRBJ2-1, with 8 bases lining up with TRBD2. This CDR3 region has 12 residues. Germline V gene data show CDR1 as MNHEY and CDR2 as SVGEGT. The trim removed 6 bases at V and 9 bases at J, leaving 4 bases unmatched.

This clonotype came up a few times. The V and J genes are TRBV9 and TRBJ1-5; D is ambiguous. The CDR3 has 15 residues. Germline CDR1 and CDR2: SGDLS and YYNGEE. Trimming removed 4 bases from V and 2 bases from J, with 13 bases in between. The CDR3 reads CASSSEGFRNQPQHF. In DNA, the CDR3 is TGTGCCAGCAGCTCAGAGGGATTCCGCAATCAGCCCCAGCATTTT. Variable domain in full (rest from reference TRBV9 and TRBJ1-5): DSGVTQTPKHLITATGQRVTLRCSPRSGDLSVYWYQQSLDQGLQFLIQYYNGEERAKGNILERFSAQQFPDLHSELNLSSLELGDSALYFCASSSEGFRNQPQHFGDGTRLSIL.

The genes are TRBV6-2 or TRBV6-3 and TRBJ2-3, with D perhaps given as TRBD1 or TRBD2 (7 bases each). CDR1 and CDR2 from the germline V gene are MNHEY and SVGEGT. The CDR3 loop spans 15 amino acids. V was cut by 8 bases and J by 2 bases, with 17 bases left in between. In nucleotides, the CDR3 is TGTGCCAGCCGTACGGCAGGGGGGGCCACAGATACGCAGTATTTT. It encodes CASRTAGGATDTQYF.

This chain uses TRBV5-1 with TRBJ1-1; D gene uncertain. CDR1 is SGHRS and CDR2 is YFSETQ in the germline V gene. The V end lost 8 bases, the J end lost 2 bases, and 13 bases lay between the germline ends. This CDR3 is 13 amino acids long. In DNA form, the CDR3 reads TGCGCCAGTCTAAAGGACGGAAACACTGAAGCTTTCTTT. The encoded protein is CASLKDGNTEAFF.

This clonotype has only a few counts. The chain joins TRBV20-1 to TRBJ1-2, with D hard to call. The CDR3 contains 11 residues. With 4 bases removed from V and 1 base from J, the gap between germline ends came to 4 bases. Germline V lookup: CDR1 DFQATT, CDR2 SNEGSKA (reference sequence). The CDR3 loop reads CSATVNYGYTF. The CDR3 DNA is TGCAGTGCTACAGTTAACTATGGCTACACCTTC.

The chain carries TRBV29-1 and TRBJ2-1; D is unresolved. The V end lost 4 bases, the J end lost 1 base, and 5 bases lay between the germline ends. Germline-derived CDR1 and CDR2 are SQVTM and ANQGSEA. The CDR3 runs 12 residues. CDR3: CSVALSYNEQFF. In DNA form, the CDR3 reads TGCAGCGTTGCGTTGTCCTACAATGAGCAGTTCTTC.

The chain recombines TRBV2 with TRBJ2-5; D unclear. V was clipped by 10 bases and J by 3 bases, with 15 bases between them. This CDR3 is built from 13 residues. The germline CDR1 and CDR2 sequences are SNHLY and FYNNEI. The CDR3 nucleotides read TGTGCCACTGGTAGAAATCGCGAAGAGACCCAGTACTTC. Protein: CATGRNREETQYF.

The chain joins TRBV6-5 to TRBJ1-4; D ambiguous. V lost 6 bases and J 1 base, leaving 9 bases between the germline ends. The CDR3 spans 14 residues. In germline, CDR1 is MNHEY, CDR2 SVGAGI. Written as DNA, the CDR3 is TGTGCCAGCAGGGAGGTGGGAACTAATGAAAAACTGTTTTTT. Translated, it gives CASREVGTNEKLFF.

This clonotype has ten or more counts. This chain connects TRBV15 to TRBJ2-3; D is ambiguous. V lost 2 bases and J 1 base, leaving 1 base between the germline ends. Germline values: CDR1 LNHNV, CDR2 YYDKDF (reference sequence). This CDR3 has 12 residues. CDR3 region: CATSRRTDTQYF. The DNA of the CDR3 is TGTGCCACCAGCAGACGCACAGATACGCAGTATTTT. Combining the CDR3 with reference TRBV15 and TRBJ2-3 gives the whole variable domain DAMVIQNPRYQVTQFGKPVTLSCSQTLNHNVMYWYQQKSSQAPKLLFHYYDKDFNNEADTPDNFQSRRPNTSFCFLDIRSPGLGDTAMYLCATSRRTDTQYFGPGTRLTVL.

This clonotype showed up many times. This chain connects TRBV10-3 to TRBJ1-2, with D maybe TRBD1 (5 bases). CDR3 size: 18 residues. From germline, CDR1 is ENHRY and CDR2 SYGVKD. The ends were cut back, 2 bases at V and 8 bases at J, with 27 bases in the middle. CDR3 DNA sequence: TGTGCCATCAGTGAGCCTGAAGGGGCGAAGGCCTTTCTAAGGGGCTACACCTTC. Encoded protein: CAISEPEGAKAFLRGYTF.

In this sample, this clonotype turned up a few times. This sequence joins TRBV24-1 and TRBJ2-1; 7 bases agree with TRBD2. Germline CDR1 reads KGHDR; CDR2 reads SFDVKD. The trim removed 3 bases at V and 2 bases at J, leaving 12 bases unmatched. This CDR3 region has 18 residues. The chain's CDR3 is CATSDTGGTLRAYNEQFF. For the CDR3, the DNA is TGTGCCACCAGTGATACGGGGGGTACCCTACGGGCCTACAATGAGCAGTTCTTC.

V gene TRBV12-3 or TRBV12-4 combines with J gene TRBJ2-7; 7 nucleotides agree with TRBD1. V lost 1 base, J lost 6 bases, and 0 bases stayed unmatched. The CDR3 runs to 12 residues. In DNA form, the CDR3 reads TGTGCCAGCAGTTTAGGACAGGGCGAGCAGTACTTC. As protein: CASSLGQGEQYF.

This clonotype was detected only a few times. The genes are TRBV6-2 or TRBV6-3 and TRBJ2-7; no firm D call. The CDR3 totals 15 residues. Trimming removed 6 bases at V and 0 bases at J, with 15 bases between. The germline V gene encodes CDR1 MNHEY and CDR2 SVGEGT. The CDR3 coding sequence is TGTGCCAGCAGCCCCGTTGGTGGGAACTCCTACGAGCAGTACTTC. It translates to CASSPVGGNSYEQYF.

CDR3 in amino acids: CASLGGIAGTGELFF. DNA for the CDR3: TGTGCCAGCCTAGGGGGGATAGCGGGAACCGGGGAGCTGTTTTTT. The chain carries TRBV2 and TRBJ2-2; the match to TRBD2 covers 8 bases. The ends lost 8 bases at V and 5 bases at J; junction bases unmatched: 10. The V gene's germline CDR1 is SNHLY and CDR2 FYNNEI. The CDR3 spans 15 residues.

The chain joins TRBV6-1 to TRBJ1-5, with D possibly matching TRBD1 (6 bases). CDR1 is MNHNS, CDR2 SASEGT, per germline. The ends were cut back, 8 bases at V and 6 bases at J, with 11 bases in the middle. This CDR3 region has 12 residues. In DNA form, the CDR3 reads TGTGCCAGCGGAGAGGGGGGTCAGCCCCAGCATTTT. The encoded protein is CASGEGGQPQHF.

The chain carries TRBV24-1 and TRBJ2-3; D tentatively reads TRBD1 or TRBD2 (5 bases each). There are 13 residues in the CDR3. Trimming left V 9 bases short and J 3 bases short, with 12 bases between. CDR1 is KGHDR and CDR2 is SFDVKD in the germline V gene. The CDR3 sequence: CATSGAGTDTQYF. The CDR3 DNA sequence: TGTGCCACCTCCGGGGCAGGGACAGATACGCAGTATTTT.

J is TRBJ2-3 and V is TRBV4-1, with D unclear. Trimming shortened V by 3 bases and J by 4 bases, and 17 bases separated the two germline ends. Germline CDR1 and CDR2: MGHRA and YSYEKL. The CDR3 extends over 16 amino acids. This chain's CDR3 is CASSHLGTRPADTQYF. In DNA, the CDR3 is TGCGCCAGCAGCCACCTGGGTACGAGGCCGGCAGATACGCAGTATTTT.

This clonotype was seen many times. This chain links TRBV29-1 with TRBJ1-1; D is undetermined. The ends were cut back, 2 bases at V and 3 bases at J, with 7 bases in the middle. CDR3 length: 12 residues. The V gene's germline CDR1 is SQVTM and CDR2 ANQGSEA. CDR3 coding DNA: TGCAGCGTTGAACAAGGGTACACTGAAGCTTTCTTT. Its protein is CSVEQGYTEAFF.

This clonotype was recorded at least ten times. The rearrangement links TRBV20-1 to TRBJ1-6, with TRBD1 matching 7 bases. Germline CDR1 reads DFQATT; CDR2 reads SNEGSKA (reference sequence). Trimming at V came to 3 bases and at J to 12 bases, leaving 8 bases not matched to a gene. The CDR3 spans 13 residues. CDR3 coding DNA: TGCAGTGCTAGCCTGACAGGGCAACGACCCCTCCACTTT. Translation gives CSASLTGQRPLHF.

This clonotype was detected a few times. The CDR3 nucleotides are TGCGCCAGCAGCCACACTTGGGATGAAAAGGATGGCTACACCTTC. Translation gives CASSHTWDEKDGYTF. The chain has TRBV4-1 and TRBJ1-2; D not certain. The CDR3 runs to 15 residues. Trimming cost V 3 bases and J 6 bases, with 17 bases left between them. The germline V gene has CDR1 MGHRA and CDR2 YSYEKL.

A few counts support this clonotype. The CDR3 loop is CASSDSAGGSTDTQYF. The CDR3 DNA follows: TGTGCCAGCAGTGACTCAGCGGGAGGTTCCACAGATACGCAGTATTTT. The chain couples TRBV6-4 to TRBJ2-3, with 9 bases that match TRBD2. There are 16 residues in the CDR3. Looked up from germline, CDR1 is MRHNA and CDR2 is SNTAGT. After removal of 0 bases from V and 2 bases from J, the junction contained 3 bases not matched to a gene.

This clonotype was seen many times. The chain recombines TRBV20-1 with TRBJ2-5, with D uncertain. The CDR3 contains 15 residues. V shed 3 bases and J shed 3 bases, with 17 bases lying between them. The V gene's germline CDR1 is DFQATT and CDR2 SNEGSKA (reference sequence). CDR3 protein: CSARRLLGGKETQYF. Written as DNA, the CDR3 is TGCAGTGCTAGGCGTCTCCTGGGCGGAAAAGAGACCCAGTACTTC.

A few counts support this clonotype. In nucleotides, the CDR3 is TGCGCCAGCGGTCCCTCTAGCGATTCCTACGAGCAGTACTTC. Amino acids: CASGPSSDSYEQYF. The V and J genes are TRBV5-1 and TRBJ2-7; a possible D gene is TRBD2 (6 bases). CDR3 length: 14 amino acids. V was pared by 7 bases and J by 1 base, with 15 bases between. In germline, CDR1 is SGHRS, CDR2 YFSETQ. Variable domain in full (rest from reference TRBV5-1 and TRBJ2-7): KAGVTQTPRYLIKTRGQQVTLSCSPISGHRSVSWYQQTPGQGLQFLFEYFSETQRNKGNFPGRFSGRQFSNSRSEMNVSTLELGDSALYLCASGPSSDSYEQYFGPGTRLTVT.

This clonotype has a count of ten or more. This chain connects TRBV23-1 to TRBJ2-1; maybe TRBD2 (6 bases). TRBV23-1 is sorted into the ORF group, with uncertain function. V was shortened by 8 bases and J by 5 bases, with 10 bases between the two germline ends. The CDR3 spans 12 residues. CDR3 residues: CASGRGDNEQFF. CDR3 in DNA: TGCGCCAGCGGGCGGGGCGACAATGAGCAGTTCTTC.

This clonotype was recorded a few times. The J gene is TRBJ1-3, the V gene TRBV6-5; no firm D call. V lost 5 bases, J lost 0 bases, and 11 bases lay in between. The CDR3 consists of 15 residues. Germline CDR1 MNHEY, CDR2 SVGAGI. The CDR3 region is CASSQTRSSGNTIYF. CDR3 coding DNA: TGTGCCAGCAGTCAGACGCGGAGCTCTGGAAACACCATATATTTT.